This T cell receptor beta chain was captured in a study of T cells expressing NK-cell markers. Whole-study context: Serological testing identified most of the eight sequenced donors as HCMV-seropositive and one as seronegative.

The cDNA for TCR beta came from 5'RACE template switching with UMIs. For each CDR3 protein, TCRdb gives one entry from its re-call of the 5' RACE reads, without DNA. The sample's table shows about 430,000 distinct CDR3 sequences. Whole-study results and caveats: NKG2C+ dominant clonotype frequencies in 5 or 6 donors were roughly 1.0-7.5% of CD8+ T cells. These same clonotypes (in several donors) also led the CD3+CD56-NKG2C+ fraction.

As for this clonotype: As yet, its antigen is unknown.

Sequenced: blood T cells: a sorted CD56 or NKG2C T cell subset, CD4+ or CD8+ T cells, or bulk PBMC T cells (not recorded which). This clonotype originated in a woman aged 50 to 60 in good health.

This CDR3 is CASRKTGGTYNEQFF. This chain joins TRBV12-3 or TRBV12-4 and TRBJ2-1. This CDR3 has 15 residues.